Listed below are T cell receptor beta chains from one sample, sequenced in a study of blood T cell repertoires in COVID-19. The table came from immunoSEQ multiplex PCR; TCRdb's copy has only in-frame clones and leaves some out. Among about 14,000 clones listed, roughly 84% were seen once. The sequenced sample was peripheral blood. Receptors were obtained from a man in his fifties or sixties with active COVID-19. Both conserved end residues are part of each CDR3. D genes are given only for firm matches. A clone size is listed for some rows: how often the clone was seen (once, few, many), or a class if it is expanded.

V: TRBV27; J: TRBJ2-5; D: .; size: .; CDR3: CASSLRRGGNGETQYF; DNA: TGTGCCAGCAGTTTAAGGAGGGGCGGGAACGGGGAGACCCAGTACTTC
V: TRBV2; J: TRBJ2-7; D: .; size: .; CDR3: CASTWTETYEQYF; DNA: TGTGCCAGCACCTGGACAGAGACCTACGAGCAGTACTTC
V: TRBV4-1; J: TRBJ2-5; D: .; size: .; CDR3: CASSHGTPGVETQYF; DNA: TGCGCCAGCAGCCATGGGACACCTGGGGTAGAGACCCAGTACTTC
V: TRBV27; J: TRBJ1-2; D: .; size: .; CDR3: CASYSVYGYTF; DNA: TGTGCCAGCTATTCAGTCTATGGCTACACCTTC
V: TRBV13; J: TRBJ1-2; D: .; size: .; CDR3: CAWGPQGNYGYTF; DNA: TGTGCCTGGGGCCCACAGGGTAACTATGGCTACACCTTC
V: TRBV2; J: TRBJ2-5; D: TRBD2; size: .; CDR3: CASSRTSGTPRPASETQYF; DNA: TGTGCCAGCAGTAGGACTAGCGGTACACCAAGACCCGCCTCGGAGACCCAGTACTTC
V: TRBV6-5; J: TRBJ2-7; D: .; size: .; CDR3: CASSSPDSYEQYF; DNA: TGTGCCAGCAGTTCCCCGGACAGCTACGAGCAGTACTTC
V: TRBV28; J: TRBJ2-3; D: TRBD2; size: .; CDR3: CASSISGRAVDTQYF; DNA: TGTGCCAGCAGTATTAGCGGGAGGGCCGTAGATACGCAGTATTTT
V: TRBV2; J: TRBJ2-1; D: .; size: .; CDR3: CASRIGSYNEQFF; DNA: TGTGCCAGCAGAATCGGTTCCTACAATGAGCAGTTCTTC
V: TRBV5-4; J: TRBJ2-7; D: .; size: .; CDR3: CASSSGGRGQSSYEQYF; DNA: TGTGCCAGCAGCTCTGGGGGGAGAGGGCAAAGCTCCTACGAGCAGTACTTC
V: TRBV7-2; J: TRBJ2-7; D: .; size: .; CDR3: CASSLRPLRALKTYEQYF; DNA: TGTGCCAGCAGCTTACGTCCATTGCGGGCGTTAAAGACCTACGAGCAGTACTTC
V: TRBV19; J: TRBJ2-2; D: .; size: .; CDR3: CASSIDIEAAGTGELFF; DNA: TGTGCCAGTAGTATAGATATAGAGGCTGCGGGGACCGGGGAGCTGTTTTTT
V: TRBV19; J: TRBJ1-5; D: .; size: .; CDR3: CASSYQGPEDESQHF; DNA: TGTGCCAGTAGTTATCAGGGGCCCGAGGATGAGTCCCAGCATTTT
V: TRBV5-5; J: TRBJ2-7; D: TRBD2; size: .; CDR3: CASSSDPTSGRIAEQYF; DNA: TGTGCCAGCAGCTCCGACCCGACTAGCGGGAGGATTGCCGAGCAGTACTTC
V: TRBV4-1; J: TRBJ2-3; D: TRBD2; size: .; CDR3: CASSQEGTSGRLGDTQYF; DNA: TGCGCCAGCAGCCAAGAAGGGACTAGCGGGAGGCTGGGAGATACGCAGTATTTT
V: TRBV28; J: TRBJ2-3; D: TRBD1; size: .; CDR3: CASSPDRDYTDTQYF; DNA: TGTGCCAGCAGCCCCGACAGGGATTACACAGATACGCAGTATTTT
V: TRBV19; J: TRBJ2-1; D: .; size: .; CDR3: CASTQGPIRNEQFF; DNA: TGTGCCAGTACCCAGGGGCCCATCCGTAATGAGCAGTTCTTC
V: TRBV7-6; J: TRBJ2-1; D: .; size: .; CDR3: CASSLESGSYNEQFF; DNA: TGTGCCAGCAGCTTAGAGTCGGGCTCCTACAATGAGCAGTTCTTC
V: TRBV19; J: TRBJ1-5; D: .; size: .; CDR3: CATRVGNQPQHF; DNA: TGTGCCACCCGGGTAGGCAATCAGCCCCAGCATTTT
V: TRBV11-2; J: TRBJ2-3; D: TRBD2; size: few; CDR3: CASSLALAGGGTDTQYF; DNA: TGTGCCAGCAGCTTAGCTTTAGCGGGAGGCGGCACAGATACGCAGTATTTT
V: TRBV5-4; J: TRBJ2-3; D: TRBD2; size: few; CDR3: CASSTIPGKAGTDTQYF; DNA: TGTGCCAGCAGCACGATACCGGGAAAAGCGGGAACAGATACGCAGTATTTT
V: TRBV4-1; J: TRBJ2-7; D: TRBD1; size: .; CDR3: CASSHDRGSYEQYF; DNA: TGCGCCAGCAGCCACGACAGGGGTTCGTACGAGCAGTACTTC
V: TRBV7-9; J: TRBJ1-5; D: .; size: .; CDR3: CASSLGERPQHF; DNA: TGTGCCAGCAGCTTAGGTGAGCGGCCCCAGCATTTT
V: TRBV29-1; J: TRBJ2-2; D: .; size: medium-sized; CDR3: CSVEVGDSISGELFF; DNA: TGCAGCGTTGAAGTAGGAGACAGTATCTCCGGGGAGCTGTTTTTT
V: TRBV9; J: TRBJ2-7; D: TRBD2; size: .; CDR3: CASSVGGSYEQYF; DNA: TGTGCCAGCAGCGTGGGCGGGAGTTACGAGCAGTACTTC
V: TRBV5-1; J: TRBJ2-2; D: .; size: .; CDR3: CASSLFSPGGTGELFF; DNA: TGCGCCAGCAGCTTGTTCTCGCCGGGTGGGACCGGGGAGCTGTTTTTT
V: TRBV29-1; J: TRBJ2-1; D: TRBD1; size: .; CDR3: CSVEIGDRGFGEQFF; DNA: TGCAGCGTTGAAATTGGGGACAGGGGCTTCGGTGAGCAGTTCTTC
V: TRBV29-1; J: TRBJ2-1; D: .; size: .; CDR3: CSVERGSPEQFF; DNA: TGCAGCGTTGAAAGAGGTTCGCCAGAGCAGTTCTTC
V: TRBV19; J: TRBJ2-2; D: .; size: .; CDR3: CASAYSGTGELFF; DNA: TGTGCCAGTGCGTATAGCGGCACCGGGGAGCTGTTTTTT
V: TRBV28; J: TRBJ2-3; D: TRBD1; size: .; CDR3: CASSEDRAEDTQYF; DNA: TGTGCCAGCAGTGAGGACAGGGCCGAAGATACGCAGTATTTT
V: TRBV9; J: TRBJ2-1; D: .; size: once; CDR3: CASSVSASVYNEQFF; DNA: TGTGCCAGCAGCGTATCGGCTAGCGTTTACAATGAGCAGTTCTTC
V: TRBV7-9; J: TRBJ2-1; D: .; size: .; CDR3: CASSNSDDEQFF; DNA: TGTGCCAGCAGCAATAGCGACGATGAGCAGTTCTTC
V: TRBV7-6; J: TRBJ2-1; D: .; size: .; CDR3: CASSLAPGQTNEQFF; DNA: TGTGCCAGCAGCTTAGCCCCGGGACAAACCAATGAGCAGTTCTTC
V: TRBV9; J: TRBJ2-7; D: TRBD1; size: .; CDR3: CASSNRDRVNEQYF; DNA: TGTGCCAGCAGCAACCGGGACAGGGTGAACGAGCAGTACTTC
V: TRBV27; J: TRBJ1-5; D: .; size: .; CDR3: CASSLFAPNEVSGNQPQHF; DNA: TGTGCCAGCAGTTTATTTGCGCCGAATGAAGTATCGGGCAATCAGCCCCAGCATTTT
V: TRBV6-5; J: TRBJ1-1; D: .; size: few; CDR3: CASSYDKRELNTEAFF; DNA: TGTGCCAGCAGTTACGACAAACGGGAGTTGAACACTGAAGCTTTCTTT
V: TRBV4-1; J: TRBJ2-7; D: .; size: .; CDR3: CASSQDLPPVRYEQYF; DNA: TGCGCCAGCAGCCAAGATCTTCCCCCGGTCCGCTACGAGCAGTACTTC
V: TRBV7-8; J: TRBJ2-2; D: TRBD1; size: medium-sized; CDR3: CASSETGVSGELFF; DNA: TGTGCCAGCTCCGAGACAGGGGTCTCCGGGGAGCTGTTTTTT
V: TRBV30; J: TRBJ2-3; D: TRBD2; size: once; CDR3: CAWSSGGTDTQYF; DNA: TGTGCCTGGAGTAGCGGGGGCACAGATACGCAGTATTTT
V: TRBV4-1; J: TRBJ1-1; D: TRBD1; size: .; CDR3: CASSQGPGTGSEAFF; DNA: TGCGCCAGCAGCCAAGGCCCCGGGACAGGGTCCGAAGCTTTCTTT
V: TRBV5-4; J: TRBJ1-2; D: TRBD1; size: .; CDR3: CASSPAGTGTMGYTF; DNA: TGTGCCAGCAGCCCCGCCGGGACAGGAACTATGGGCTACACCTTC
V: TRBV7-8; J: TRBJ2-3; D: .; size: .; CDR3: CASSLSSSSEVTDTQYF; DNA: TGTGCCAGCAGCTTATCCTCATCTAGCGAGGTCACAGATACGCAGTATTTT
V: TRBV5-1; J: TRBJ2-1; D: TRBD1; size: .; CDR3: CASSSGQGSYNEQFF; DNA: TGCGCCAGCAGCTCCGGACAGGGGTCTTACAATGAGCAGTTCTTC
V: TRBV13; J: TRBJ2-2; D: TRBD2; size: .; CDR3: CASSPSGLAGNTGELFF; DNA: TGTGCCAGCAGCCCGTCCGGACTAGCGGGGAACACCGGGGAGCTGTTTTTT
V: TRBV13; J: TRBJ1-3; D: .; size: .; CDR3: CASSLGTGNTIYF; DNA: TGTGCCAGCAGCTTGGGCACTGGAAACACCATATATTTT
V: TRBV4-1; J: TRBJ2-7; D: .; size: .; CDR3: CASSQEYGKSYEQYF; DNA: TGCGCCAGCAGCCAAGAATACGGGAAGTCCTACGAGCAGTACTTC
V: TRBV24-1; J: TRBJ1-2; D: TRBD1; size: .; CDR3: CATSDSGTGYGYTF; DNA: TGTGCCACCAGTGACTCCGGGACAGGTTATGGCTACACCTTC
V: TRBV30; J: TRBJ2-5; D: TRBD2; size: .; CDR3: CAWSLAGGGETQYF; DNA: TGTGCCTGGAGCCTAGCGGGAGGGGGTGAGACCCAGTACTTC
V: TRBV2; J: TRBJ1-5; D: .; size: .; CDR3: CASSVGQGGQPQHF; DNA: TGTGCCAGCAGTGTAGGTCAGGGCGGTCAGCCCCAGCATTTT
V: TRBV5-6; J: TRBJ2-7; D: TRBD2; size: .; CDR3: CASSLRTSLSILSYEQYF; DNA: TGTGCCAGCAGCTTAAGGACTAGCCTTAGTATCCTTTCTTACGAGCAGTACTTC
V: TRBV5-1; J: TRBJ2-2; D: .; size: .; CDR3: CASSSPGHDYTGELFF; DNA: TGCGCCAGCAGCTCACCGGGACACGATTACACCGGGGAGCTGTTTTTT
V: TRBV9; J: TRBJ1-3; D: TRBD1; size: .; CDR3: CASSVRDRGSSGNTIYF; DNA: TGTGCCAGCAGCGTAAGGGACAGGGGATCCTCTGGAAACACCATATATTTT
V: TRBV5-6; J: TRBJ2-7; D: TRBD2; size: .; CDR3: CASSLAGLAGEQYF; DNA: TGTGCCAGCAGCCTGGCGGGACTAGCGGGAGAGCAGTACTTC